This T cell receptor (beta chain) was observed in a study of identical twins. Points from the study as a whole: Compared with unrelated sharing, twin-shared out-of-frame alpha sequences had more low-probability sequences. Insertions were fewer in abundant cord blood beta clonotypes, whereas memory repertoires showed none of this pattern.

Only healthy Caucasians were enrolled as donors. TCRdb reprocessed the 5' RACE reads via MiXCR and lists one record per CDR3 protein. The repertoire holds hundreds of thousands of distinct CDR3 sequences, with around 8.3% as singletons. The CDR3 contains 16 residues. CDR1 and CDR2 from the germline V gene are DFQATT and SNEGSKA (reference sequence). J gave up 0 bases and V 5 bases, and 7 bases lay outside the gene matches. In this sample, this clonotype turned up a few times. Its antigen is still unknown. The same sample was also studied in work on yellow fever vaccine responses in identical twins. This second study notes: Reportedly, twins showed a vaccine T cell response that looked partly convergent and partly personalized.

Input material: PBMCs. This sequence joins TRBV20-1 and TRBJ2-3; 11 bases match TRBD2. This receptor was taken from a young woman in good health. CDR3 in amino acids: CSASGLADLSTDTQYF. CDR3 sequence (DNA): TGCAGTGCTTCGGGACTAGCGGACCTAAGCACAGATACGCAGTATTTT.